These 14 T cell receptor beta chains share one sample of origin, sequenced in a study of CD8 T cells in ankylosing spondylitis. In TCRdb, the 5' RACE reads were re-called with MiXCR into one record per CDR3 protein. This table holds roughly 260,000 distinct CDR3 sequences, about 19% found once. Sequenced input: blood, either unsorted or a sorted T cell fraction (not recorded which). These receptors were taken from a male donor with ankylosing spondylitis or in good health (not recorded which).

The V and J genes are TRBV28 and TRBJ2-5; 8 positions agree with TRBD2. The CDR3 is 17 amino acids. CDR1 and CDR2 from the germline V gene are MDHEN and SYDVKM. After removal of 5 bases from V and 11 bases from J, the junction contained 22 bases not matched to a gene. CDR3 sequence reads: CASSLPGGLPGLGRQYF. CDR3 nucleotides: TGTGCCAGCAGTCTACCGGGGGGGCTACCGGGCCTTGGTAGGCAGTACTTC.

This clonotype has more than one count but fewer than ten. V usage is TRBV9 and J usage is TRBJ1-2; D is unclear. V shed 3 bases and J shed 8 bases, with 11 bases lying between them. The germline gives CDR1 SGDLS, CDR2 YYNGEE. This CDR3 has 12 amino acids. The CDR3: CASSAPTWGYTF. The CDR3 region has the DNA TGTGCCAGCAGCGCCCCTACTTGGGGCTACACCTTC.

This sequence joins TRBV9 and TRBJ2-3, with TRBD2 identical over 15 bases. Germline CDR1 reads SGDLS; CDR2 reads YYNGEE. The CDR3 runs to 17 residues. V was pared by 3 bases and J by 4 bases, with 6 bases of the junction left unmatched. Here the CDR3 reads CASSAGLAGGVSDTQYF. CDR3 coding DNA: TGTGCCAGCAGCGCCGGACTAGCGGGGGGGGTTTCAGATACGCAGTATTTT.

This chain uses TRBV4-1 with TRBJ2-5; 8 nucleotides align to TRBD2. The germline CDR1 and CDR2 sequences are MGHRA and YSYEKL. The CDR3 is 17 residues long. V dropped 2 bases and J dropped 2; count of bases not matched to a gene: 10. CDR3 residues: CASSQIPPGLAQETQYF. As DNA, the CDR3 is TGCGCCAGCAGCCAAATTCCGCCTGGACTAGCTCAAGAGACCCAGTACTTC.

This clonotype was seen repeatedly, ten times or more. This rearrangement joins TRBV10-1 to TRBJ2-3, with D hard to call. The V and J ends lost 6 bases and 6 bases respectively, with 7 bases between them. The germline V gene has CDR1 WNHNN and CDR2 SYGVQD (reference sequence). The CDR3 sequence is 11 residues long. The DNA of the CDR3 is TGCGCCAGCAGCGATACCGATACGCAGTATTTT. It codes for CASSDTDTQYF.

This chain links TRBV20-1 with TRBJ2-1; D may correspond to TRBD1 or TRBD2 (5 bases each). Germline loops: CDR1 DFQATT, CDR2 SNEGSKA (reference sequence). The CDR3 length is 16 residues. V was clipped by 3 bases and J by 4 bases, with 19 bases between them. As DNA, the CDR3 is TGCAGTGCTAGCGGCCTAAAGGGACGGATATACAATGAGCAGTTCTTC. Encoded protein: CSASGLKGRIYNEQFF.

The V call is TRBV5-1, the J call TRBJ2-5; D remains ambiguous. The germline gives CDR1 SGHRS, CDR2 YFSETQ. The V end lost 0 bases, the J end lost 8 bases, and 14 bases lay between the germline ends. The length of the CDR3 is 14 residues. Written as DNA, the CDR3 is TGCGCCAGCAGCTTGGGAGACTGGGTGGATACCCAGTACTTC. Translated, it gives CASSLGDWVDTQYF.

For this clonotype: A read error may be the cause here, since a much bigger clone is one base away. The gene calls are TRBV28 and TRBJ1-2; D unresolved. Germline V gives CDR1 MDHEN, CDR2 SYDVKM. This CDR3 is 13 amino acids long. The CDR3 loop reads CASSLADNHGYTF. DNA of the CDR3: TGTGCCAGCAGTTTAGCCGATAACCATGGCTACACCTTC.

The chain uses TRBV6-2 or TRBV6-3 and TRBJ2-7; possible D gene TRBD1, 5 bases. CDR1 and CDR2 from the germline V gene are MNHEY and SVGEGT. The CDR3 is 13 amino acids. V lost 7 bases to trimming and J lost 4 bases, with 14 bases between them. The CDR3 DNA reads TGTGCCAGCAACCGCGCGGCAGGGTACGAGCAGTACGTC. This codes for CASNRAAGYEQYV.

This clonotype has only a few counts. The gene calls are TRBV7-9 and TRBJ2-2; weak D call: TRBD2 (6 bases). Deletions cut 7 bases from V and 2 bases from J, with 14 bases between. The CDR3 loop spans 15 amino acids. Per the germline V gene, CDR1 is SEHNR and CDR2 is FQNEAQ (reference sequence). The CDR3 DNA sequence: TGTGCCAGCATGTCGCAGGGAGGCAACACCGGGGAGCTGTTTTTT. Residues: CASMSQGGNTGELFF.

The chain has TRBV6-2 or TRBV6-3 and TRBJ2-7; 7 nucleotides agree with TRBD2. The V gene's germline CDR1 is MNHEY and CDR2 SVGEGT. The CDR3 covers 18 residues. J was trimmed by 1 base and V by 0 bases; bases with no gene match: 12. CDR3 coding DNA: TGTGCCAGCAGTTACTCGAAAGCTAGCGGCGTCATATCCTACGAGCAGTACGTC. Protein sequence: CASSYSKASGVISYEQYV.

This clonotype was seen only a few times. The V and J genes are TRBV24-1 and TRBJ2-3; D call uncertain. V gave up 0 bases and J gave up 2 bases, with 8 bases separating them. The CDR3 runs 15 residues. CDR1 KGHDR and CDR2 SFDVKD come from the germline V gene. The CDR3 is CATSDLDTLTDTQYF. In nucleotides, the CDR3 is TGTGCCACCAGTGATTTGGACACCCTCACAGATACGCAGTATTTT.

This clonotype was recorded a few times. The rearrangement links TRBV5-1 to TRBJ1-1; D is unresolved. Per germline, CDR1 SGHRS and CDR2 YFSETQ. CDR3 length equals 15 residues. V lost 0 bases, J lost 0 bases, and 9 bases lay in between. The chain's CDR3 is CASSLASGLNTEAFF. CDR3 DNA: TGCGCCAGCAGCTTGGCATCCGGATTGAACACTGAAGCTTTCTTT.

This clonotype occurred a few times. The CDR3 DNA follows: TGTGCCAGCAGTCTGGGACAGGGGCTAAATGAAAAACTGTTTTTT. It encodes CASSLGQGLNEKLFF. V gene TRBV12-3 or TRBV12-4 combines with J gene TRBJ1-4; 10 nucleotides match TRBD1. This CDR3 comprises 15 residues. V gave up 5 bases and J gave up 5 bases; unmatched junction bases: 5.